The 9 T cell receptor beta chains listed next were all sequenced from one sample in a study of blood T cells in healthy people across ages. The second PCR ran about 6 to 12 cycles with a sample-barcoded 5' primer and J-beta primers. Each CDR3 protein is one row after TCRdb ran MiXCR on the 5' RACE reads. Here the sample spans about 1.1 million distinct CDR3 sequences, under 40% being singletons. Sequencing was performed on blood. The receptors were sampled from a man aged 18 to 30 in good health.

The J gene is TRBJ2-5, the V gene TRBV6-6, with D possibly being TRBD2 (5 bases). Trimming removed 7 bases from V and 2 bases from J, with 11 bases in between. Per the germline V gene, CDR1 is MNHNY and CDR2 is SVGAGI (reference sequence). The CDR3 contains 13 residues. CDR3 region: CASTRLQQETQYF. Here the CDR3 DNA reads TGTGCCAGCACACGACTACAGCAAGAGACCCAGTACTTC.

The V call is TRBV7-9, the J call TRBJ2-3, with TRBD1 matching 9 bases. Trimming cost V 3 bases and J 5 bases; bases outside gene matches: 12. Germline V lookup: CDR1 SEHNR, CDR2 FQNEAQ (reference sequence). The CDR3 runs to 17 residues. The CDR3 DNA reads TGTGCCAGCAGCTTTATCCCTGGACAGGGGAGAGGAGATACGCAGTATTTT. Translation: CASSFIPGQGRGDTQYF.

The gene calls are TRBV21-1 and TRBJ2-5; the D call of TRBD2 is as the table states it, not checked on the DNA. TRBV21-1 represents a pseudogene. The CDR3 totals 17 residues. CDR3 DNA: TGTGCCAGCAGCAAAGTTGGCGGGACTAGCGGCTACAATGAGCAGTACTTC. Its protein is CASSKVGGTSGYNEQYF.

The chain couples TRBV6-5 to TRBJ1-3; D might be TRBD1 (6 bases). Looked up from germline, CDR1 is MNHEY and CDR2 is SVGAGI. The CDR3 totals 16 residues. Trimming cost V 2 bases and J 4 bases, with 15 bases left between them. The CDR3 sequence is CASSYGSDRLGNTIYF. DNA of the CDR3: TGTGCCAGCAGTTACGGATCAGACAGGTTGGGAAACACCATATATTTT.

V usage is TRBV6-5 and J usage is TRBJ1-5; 9 bases fit TRBD1. V gave up 4 bases and J gave up 5 bases; unmatched junction bases: 9. CDR1 is MNHEY and CDR2 is SVGAGI in the germline V gene. There are 16 residues in the CDR3. This CDR3 reads CASSSREQGADQPQHF. The CDR3 DNA reads as TGTGCCAGCAGTTCACGAGAACAGGGGGCCGATCAGCCCCAGCATTTT.

The V gene is TRBV5-1, the J gene TRBJ2-5, with a tentative D call TRBD1 (5 bases). Deletions cut 6 bases from V and 5 bases from J, with 17 bases between. The CDR3 length is 14 residues. Germline V lookup: CDR1 SGHRS, CDR2 YFSETQ. The DNA of the CDR3 is TGCGCCAGCACCCTGGACACGGCAGAGGAGACCCAGTACTTC. Translating gives CASTLDTAEETQYF.

This clonotype was counted a few times. The chain carries TRBV5-6 and TRBJ2-3; 13 positions match TRBD2. The CDR3 extends over 18 amino acids. Trimming at V came to 4 bases and at J to 2 bases, leaving 10 bases not matched to a gene. Germline-derived CDR1 and CDR2 are SGHDT and YYEEEE. The CDR3 DNA is TGTGCCAGCAGCCTACGACTGGGACTAGCGGGGAACACAGATACGCAGTATTTT. It is translated as CASSLRLGLAGNTDTQYF.

This clonotype was detected only a few times. The chain uses TRBV5-1 and TRBJ1-4; D is uncertain. Germline V CDR1 and CDR2: SGHRS, YFSETQ. This CDR3 spans 15 amino acids. V shed 4 bases and J shed 4 bases, with 14 bases lying between them. CDR3 DNA sequence: TGCGCCAGCAGCCCGTACCCGGAGGGTAATGAAAAACTGTTTTTT. Translating gives CASSPYPEGNEKLFF.

Many counts were recorded for this clonotype. The chain joins TRBV2 to TRBJ1-4, with unresolved D. This CDR3 comprises 14 residues. Trimming removed 4 bases at V and 8 bases at J, with 14 bases between. Per germline, CDR1 SNHLY and CDR2 FYNNEI. The DNA of the CDR3 is TGTGCCAGCAGTGCTATCCTGTTTCGGGAAAAACTGTTTTTT. Its protein is CASSAILFREKLFF.